Here is one TCR beta chain with its context. The data stem from a study of blood T cell repertoires in COVID-19. Study details: PBMCs, B-cell-depleted T cells, or T cells provided the cDNA or gDNA that made up the material.

Living in 20 to 30 US areas, the participants were between about 18 and 90 years of age. Participant reports of clinical history set cohort assignment. Symptom resolution, clearance, or two negative PCRs marked donors in Cohort 3 as recovered. The CDR3 consists of 17 residues. V was clipped by 3 bases and J by 4 bases, with 19 bases between them. Germline CDR1 is MNHEY and CDR2 is SMNVEV (reference sequence). Sequencing was performed with immunoSEQ multiplex PCR; in TCRdb, only in-frame clones are kept and a portion is missing. The sample includes under 450,000 clones, roughly 80% of them seen just once.

The chain links TRBV27 to TRBJ1-3, with D perhaps matching TRBD1 (6 bases). The receptor comes from a woman in her fifties or sixties who had recovered from COVID-19. Sequenced: PBMCs or T cells enriched from blood (not recorded which). CDR3 coding DNA: TGTGCCAGCAGTTTGGGCAGGGGCCCCGAGGAGGGAAACACCATATATTTT. It translates to CASSLGRGPEEGNTIYF.